The clone carrying this T cell receptor (beta chain) was picked up many times. This sample is part of a study of T cells in Graves' hyperthyroidism and ophthalmopathy. The wider study: Specimen type is peripheral blood, collected at initial diagnosis prior to any treatment.

This CDR3 comprises 17 residues. V trimming: 8 bases; J trimming: 0 bases; junction bases outside the gene matches: 9. The germline V gene encodes CDR1 MNHNS and CDR2 SASEGT. RNA transcripts yielded amplified TCR beta CDR3 regions. In the first-round RT-PCR of the TCR CDR3, the HTBI primer set was used. From the multiplex PCR reads, TCRdb called clonotypes with MiXCR, one entry per CDR3 protein. The sample includes some 560,000 distinct CDR3 sequences, approximately 15% of them seen just once. Stable Graves' hyperthyroidism meant no ophthalmopathy progression within 18 months. This sequence originates from a woman between 25 and 40 years old with Graves' hyperthyroidism. The gene calls are TRBV6-1 and TRBJ2-3; 12 nucleotides match TRBD2. The specimen was blood. The CDR3 nucleotides read TGTGCCAGCCCCAGACTAGCGGGAGTAAGGAGCACAGATACGCAGTATTTT. Encoded protein: CASPRLAGVRSTDTQYF.